This T cell receptor beta chain appears in the sequencing data of a study of OX40 agonist ivuxolimab in advanced cancers. Overall study: Partial responses, seen in three patients, involved one hepatocellular carcinoma and two cutaneous melanomas. Study observations and caveats: CD8+ T cells showed, on average, more clonal expansion than CD4+ cells.

Sequencing used immunoSEQ multiplex PCR; TCRdb keeps in-frame clones, though not all of them. The sample lists about 62,000 clones, around nine tenths occurring once. In the case of this clone: Its antigen is still unknown.

Patients were excluded for autoimmune disease history or systemic immunosuppression. The investigators sampled blood at baseline, at cycle 4 day 1, and at cycle 7 day 1. The CDR3 runs to 16 residues. The starting material was CD4+ or CD8+ T cells sorted from blood, obtained in a trial of the OX40 agonist ivuxolimab. The origin of this receptor is an adult with an advanced solid tumor such as melanoma, head and neck, liver or kidney cancer. V usage is TRBV21-1 and J usage is TRBJ2-2; TRBD2 is the table's D call and was not checked against the DNA. TRBV21-1 is annotated as a pseudogene. CDR3 nucleotides: TGTGCCAGCAGCAATCCCGGACTAGCGGGAGCCGGGGAGCTGTTTTTT. This sequence encodes CASSNPGLAGAGELFF.